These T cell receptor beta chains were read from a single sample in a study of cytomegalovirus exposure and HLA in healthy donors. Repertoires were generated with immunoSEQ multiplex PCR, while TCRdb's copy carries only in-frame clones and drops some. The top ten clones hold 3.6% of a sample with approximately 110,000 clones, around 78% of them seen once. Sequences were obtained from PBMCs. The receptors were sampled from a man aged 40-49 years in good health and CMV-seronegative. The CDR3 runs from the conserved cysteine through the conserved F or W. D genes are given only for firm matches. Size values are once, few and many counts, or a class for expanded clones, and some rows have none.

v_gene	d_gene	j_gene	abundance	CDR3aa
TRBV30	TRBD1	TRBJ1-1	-	CAWMGQVNAFF
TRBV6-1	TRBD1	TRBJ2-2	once	CASRFRQGADGELFF
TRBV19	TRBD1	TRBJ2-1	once	CASSIGGQGNEQFF
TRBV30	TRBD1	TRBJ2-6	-	CAWVPAKQGALLGANVLTF
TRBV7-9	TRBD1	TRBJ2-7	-	CASSFGQGAGEQYF
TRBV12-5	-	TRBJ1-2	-	CASGAGYGYTF
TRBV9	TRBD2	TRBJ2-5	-	CASSVGGGWETQYF
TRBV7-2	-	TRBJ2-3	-	CASSILEADTQYF
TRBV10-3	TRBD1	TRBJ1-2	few	CATDVRQGEYGYTF
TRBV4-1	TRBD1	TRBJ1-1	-	CASSQLWTGGRVTEAFF
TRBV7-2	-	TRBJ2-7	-	CASSLGLQAGEQYF
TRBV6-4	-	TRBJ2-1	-	CASSADRYNEQFF
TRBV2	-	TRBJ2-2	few	CASSVWRRRPASTGELFF
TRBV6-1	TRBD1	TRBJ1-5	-	CASSDPDRDFWGNQPQHF
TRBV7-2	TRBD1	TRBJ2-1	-	CASSLGRGLYNEQFF
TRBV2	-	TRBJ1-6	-	CASSEVYTGPSSYNSPLHF
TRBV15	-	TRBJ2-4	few	CATSRDRDGGLAKNIQYF
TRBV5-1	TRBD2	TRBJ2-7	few	CASARGDYYEQYF
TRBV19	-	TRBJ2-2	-	CASSIFFTGELFF
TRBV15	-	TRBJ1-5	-	CATSREVGGNNQPQHF
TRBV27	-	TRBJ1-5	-	CASGGGWNQPQHF
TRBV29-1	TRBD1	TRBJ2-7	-	CSVSRDRVNEQYF
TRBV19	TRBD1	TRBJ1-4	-	CASSMITGGNEKLFF
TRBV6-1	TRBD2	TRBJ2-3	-	CASASGGSNTDTQYF
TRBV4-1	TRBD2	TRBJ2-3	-	CASSQTIPSGPTDTQYF
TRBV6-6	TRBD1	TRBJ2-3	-	CASSPGQGITDTQYF
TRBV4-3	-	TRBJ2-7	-	CASSRGRSSYEQYF
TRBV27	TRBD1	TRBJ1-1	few	CASSPRQGWAFF